This T cell receptor beta chain was recovered during a study of blood T cells in healthy people across ages. Whole-study results and caveats: Unsorted PBMC material precluded a definitive naive versus antigen-experienced comparison. Long-lived donors carried more naive CD4+ cells and greater diversity than aged donors.

With a J-beta primer mix and a sample-barcoded 5' primer, a second PCR ran about 7 to 12 cycles. Per sample, CDR3-containing paired-end reads numbered at least 2.5 million. Each CDR3 protein is one row after TCRdb ran MiXCR on the 5' RACE reads. The sample lists hundreds of thousands of distinct CDR3 sequences; roughly three fifths were seen once. As for this clonotype: Its antigen remains unknown.

Researchers collected 9 to 10 milliliters of peripheral blood from every single donor. The receptor was isolated from a man aged 35 to 55 in good health. Material for sequencing was blood.

This CDR3 reads CASSEEIRFSGANVLTF. In DNA form, the CDR3 reads TGTGCCAGCAGTGAAGAGATCAGGTTCTCTGGGGCCAACGTCCTGACTTTC. This chain joins TRBV6-1 and TRBJ2-6; no definite D call. The germline gives CDR1 MNHNS, CDR2 SASEGT. Trimming took off 1 base at V and 0 bases at J, with 10 bases between the two ends. The CDR3 contains 17 residues.